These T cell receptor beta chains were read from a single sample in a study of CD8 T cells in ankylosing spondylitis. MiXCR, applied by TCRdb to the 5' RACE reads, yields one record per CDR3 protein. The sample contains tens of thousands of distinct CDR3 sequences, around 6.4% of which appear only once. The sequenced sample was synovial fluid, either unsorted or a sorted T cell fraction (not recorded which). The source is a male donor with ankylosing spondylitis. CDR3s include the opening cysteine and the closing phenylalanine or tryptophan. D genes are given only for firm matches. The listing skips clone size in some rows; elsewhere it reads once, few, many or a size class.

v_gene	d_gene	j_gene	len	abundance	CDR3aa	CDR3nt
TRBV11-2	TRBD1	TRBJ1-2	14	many	CASSRIRDRVIATF	TGTGCCAGCAGCCGGATCCGCGACAGGGTCATTGCGACCTTC
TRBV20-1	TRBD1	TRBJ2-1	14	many	CSAETGGSGNEQFF	TGCAGTGCAGAGACAGGGGGGAGTGGAAATGAGCAGTTCTTC
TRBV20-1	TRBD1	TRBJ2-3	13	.	CSTPGQGTDTQYF	TGCAGCACTCCGGGACAGGGGACAGATACGCAGTATTTT
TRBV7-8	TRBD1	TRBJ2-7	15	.	CASSLEGTGRYEQYF	TGTGCCAGCAGCTTAGAAGGGACAGGGCGCTACGAGCAGTACTTC
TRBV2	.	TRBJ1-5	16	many	CASSERGAWGNQPQHF	TGTGCCAGCAGTGAAAGAGGGGCTTGGGGAAATCAGCCCCAGCATTTT
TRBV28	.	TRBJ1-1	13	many	CASSLWDRGEAFF	TGTGCCAGCAGTTTATGGGATCGAGGGGAAGCTTTCTTT
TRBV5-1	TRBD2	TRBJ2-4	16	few	CASSSGLAGAKNIQYF	TGCGCCAGCAGCTCGGGACTAGCGGGAGCCAAAAACATTCAGTACTTC
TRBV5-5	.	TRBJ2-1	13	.	CASSPRDYNEQFF	TGTGCCAGCAGCCCGAGGGACTACAATGAGCAGTTCTTC
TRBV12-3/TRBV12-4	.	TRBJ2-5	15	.	CASSFTGEGPETQYF	TGTGCCAGCAGTTTTACGGGTGAGGGCCCAGAGACCCAGTACTTC
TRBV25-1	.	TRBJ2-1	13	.	CASSERGADEQFF	TGTGCCAGCAGTGAACGCGGCGCCGATGAGCAGTTCTTC
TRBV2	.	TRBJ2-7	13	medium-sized	CASRRSPSYEQYF	TGTGCCAGCAGGAGATCCCCTTCCTACGAGCAGTACTTC
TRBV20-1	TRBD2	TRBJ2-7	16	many	CSALPSGRALSGEQYF	TGCAGTGCCTTGCCTAGCGGGAGGGCCTTAAGCGGCGAGCAGTACTTC
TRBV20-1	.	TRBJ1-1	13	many	CSAVKGQNTEAFF	TGCAGTGCTGTCAAGGGACAGAACACTGAAGCTTTCTTT
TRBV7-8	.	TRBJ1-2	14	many	CASSLAGRNYGYTF	TGTGCCAGCAGCTTAGCGGGACGGAACTATGGCTACACCTTC
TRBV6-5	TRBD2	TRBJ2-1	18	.	CASSYVGVAGASIGEQFF	TGTGCCAGCAGTTACGTGGGGGTAGCGGGAGCCTCGATTGGTGAGCAGTTCTTC
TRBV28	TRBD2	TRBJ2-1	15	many	CASRELAGDNNEQFF	TGTGCCAGCAGGGAACTAGCGGGTGATAACAATGAGCAGTTCTTC
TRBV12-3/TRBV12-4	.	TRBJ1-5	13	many	CASSLRESGPQHF	TGTGCCAGCAGTTTAAGGGAATCGGGGCCCCAGCATTTT
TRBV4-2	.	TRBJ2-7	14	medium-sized	CASSRIAAGNEQYF	TGTGCCAGCAGCCGTATAGCGGCTGGGAACGAGCAGTACTTC
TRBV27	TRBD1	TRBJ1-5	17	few	CASRPSRDRGPDQPQHF	TGTGCCAGCAGACCCTCCAGGGACAGGGGGCCGGATCAGCCCCAGCATTTT
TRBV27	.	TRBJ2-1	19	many	CASSLKPPASASSYNEQFF	TGTGCCAGCAGTTTAAAGCCCCCCGCGTCAGCCAGCTCCTACAATGAGCAGTTCTTC
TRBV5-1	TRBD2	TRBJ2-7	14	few	CASKEPSGSYEQYF	TGCGCCAGCAAAGAGCCTAGCGGGAGTTACGAGCAGTACTTC
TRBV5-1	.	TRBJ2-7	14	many	CASSLHRADAEQYF	TGCGCCAGCAGCTTGCACAGGGCTGATGCTGAGCAGTACTTC
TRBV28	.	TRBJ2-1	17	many	CASSLCTGEFVENEQFF	TGTGCCAGCAGTTTATGCACGGGGGAATTCGTGGAAAATGAGCAGTTCTTC
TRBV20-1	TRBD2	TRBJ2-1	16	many	CSAPGLAGGKWDEQFF	TGCAGTGCGCCGGGACTAGCGGGAGGAAAATGGGATGAGCAGTTCTTC
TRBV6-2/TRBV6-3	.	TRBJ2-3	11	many	CASSPSRTQYF	TGTGCCAGCAGCCCCTCCCGTACGCAGTATTTT
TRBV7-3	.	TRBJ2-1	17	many	CASSPRVLGRGRDEQFF	TGTGCCAGCAGCCCCCGGGTGTTAGGCAGGGGTAGGGATGAGCAGTTCTTC
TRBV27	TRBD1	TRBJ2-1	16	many	CASSSRDRLFYNEQFF	TGTGCCAGCAGTTCCAGGGACAGGTTATTTTACAATGAGCAGTTCTTC
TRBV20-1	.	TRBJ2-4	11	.	CSARGPGIQYF	TGCAGTGCTAGAGGGCCCGGCATTCAGTACTTC
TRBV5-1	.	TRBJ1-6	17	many	CASSLEGLGWTDSPLHF	TGCGCCAGCAGCTTGGAGGGACTGGGTTGGACGGATTCACCCCTCCACTTT
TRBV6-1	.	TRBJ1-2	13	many	CASSQASLYGYTF	TGTGCCAGCAGCCAGGCAAGCCTCTATGGCTACACCTTC
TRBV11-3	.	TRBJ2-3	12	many	CASSSHTDTQYF	TGTGCCAGCAGCTCGCACACAGATACGCAGTATTTT
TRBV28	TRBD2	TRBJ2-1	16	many	CASSPPTGLIYNEQFF	TGTGCCAGCAGTCCCCCCACGGGACTAATATACAATGAGCAGTTCTTC
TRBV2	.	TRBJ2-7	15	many	CASSENRQMIYEQYF	TGTGCCAGCAGTGAAAATCGGCAGATGATCTACGAGCAGTACTTC
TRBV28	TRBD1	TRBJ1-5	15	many	CASHTREGAKQPQHF	TGTGCCAGCCACACTCGGGAGGGGGCGAAGCAGCCCCAGCATTTT
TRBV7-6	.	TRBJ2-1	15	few	CASSLYILADNEQFF	TGTGCCAGCAGCTTATACATACTAGCTGACAATGAGCAGTTCTTC
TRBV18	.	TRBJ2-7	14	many	CASSPRGGLNEQYF	TGTGCCAGCTCACCCCGCGGGGGCCTCAACGAGCAGTACTTC
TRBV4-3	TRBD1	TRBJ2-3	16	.	CASSQEGYRGTDTQYF	TGCGCCAGCAGCCAAGAGGGCTACAGGGGTACAGATACGCAGTATTTT
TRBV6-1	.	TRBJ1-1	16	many	CASSPLRGRTIAEAFF	TGTGCCAGCAGCCCCCTCAGGGGCCGAACGATCGCTGAAGCTTTCTTT